This T cell receptor beta chain was observed in a study of T cell clones after liver transplantation (dated by TCRdb to between 2018 and 2021). In terms of the full investigation: The samples were obtained from ITN030ST, a randomized trial that attempted immunosuppression withdrawal within 2 years after liver transplantation. Donor-reactive T cell clones were identified by TCRbeta sequencing following a pre-transplant mixed lymphocyte reaction and were subsequently tracked in post-transplant blood. Third party-reactive TCRbeta sequences from pre-transplant MLRs were also identified as an antigen-independent comparator for donor-reactive sequences. Three of the eight recipients were HCV-positive; the others were transplanted for non-autoimmune, non-viral indications. The subjects received no induction therapy and were kept on standard immunosuppression until randomization at 12-24 months post-transplant. Tolerance was defined as complete immunosuppression withdrawal for at least one year with no rise in liver enzymes beyond twice the upper limit of normal. Blood samples were collected pre-transplant, then pre-randomization ahead of withdrawal, and finally post-randomization once withdrawal had either been completed or failed. The studied cohort comprised 8 liver transplant recipients, 3 classified as tolerant and 5 as non-tolerant.

With regard to this clone: Its antigen is unknown. Base qualities are missing; no much larger clone stands one base away.

Thawed unstimulated PBMCs were stained for CD3, CD4 and CD8 and FACS-sorted into CD3+CD4+ and CD3+CD8+ populations. All 8 studied subjects were randomized to withdrawal of immunosuppression. The Qiagen DNeasy Blood and Tissue Kit was used for isolation of genomic DNA. Study-level results and caveats: A greater decline was seen for donor-reactive sequences than for third party-reactive sequences, suggesting partial antigen-specific deletion unrelated to withdrawal success. The conclusions were preliminary, being limited by small, heterogeneous patient numbers and by non-standardized post-transplant time points. After accounting for repertoire turnover, donor-reactive detection was significantly reduced in 7 of 8 subjects for CD4 and 8 of 8 for CD8. Because no allograft tissue specimens were available, donor-reactive T cells may have migrated into the graft instead of being deleted. In most of the 8 subjects, regardless of tolerance or HCV status, circulating donor-reactive CD4 TCRbeta sequences dropped significantly post-transplant. Low numbers of available donor cells limited the measurable donor-reactive repertoire in two subjects.

Frozen genomic DNA underwent high-throughput TCRbeta CDR3 sequencing by immunoSEQ, including PCR amplification, mapping, bias correction and internal controls. Processing in the source paper ran as follows. Productive rearrangements were kept, and unique TCRbeta sequences were defined by CDR3 nucleotide sequence plus V and J gene. A sequence counted as donor-reactive only if the sequence showed at least 5-fold expansion in CFSE-low cells compared with unstimulated pre-transplant cells and had a frequency of at least 0.01%. Minimum frequency thresholds were set for each subject based on the unstimulated sample with the lowest template count, ensuring at least 90% detection power. Jensen-Shannon divergence between the top 1000 TCRbeta sequences after and before transplant was used to measure repertoire turnover. Two-sided Fisher's exact tests were used to test for changes in the detection of donor-reactive sequences. TCRdb retrieved this table from immuneACCESS and kept in-frame rearrangements only. Not all clones are present; in checked studies, unresolved V genes account for under half, and no reason is known for the remainder. V, J and clone size are taken as reported in that table, and D and trimming were inferred from the DNA itself. The sample profile shows around 110,000 clones; about nine tenths of them were found once. Together, the top ten hold approximately 0.88% of the sample.

V was cut back by 5 bases and J by 2 bases, leaving a gap of 5 bases between them. The CDR3 covers 12 residues, taking in both the cysteine and the phenylalanine. This entry keeps only the CDR3 DNA: 36 bases, framed from base 1. CDR1 is given as SGHVS and CDR2 as FQNEAQ, both from the germline V gene. The V gene is TRBV7-8 and the J gene is TRBJ2-3, with the D segment identity uncertain. This TCR derives from a human patient who received a liver transplant. Post transplant, some T cells may arise from the graft donor. Sample: CD4+ T cells from blood, taken 12 months after liver transplant. The CDR3 loop reads CASSPTTDTQYF. At the DNA level, the sequence is TGTGCCAGCAGCCCTACCACAGATACGCAGTATTTT.